This TCR beta chain was identified during a study of OX40 agonist ivuxolimab in advanced cancers. Turning to the study itself: Dose-escalation patients had hepatocellular carcinoma, melanoma, renal cell or head and neck cancer.

Losses at the gene ends were 8 bases for V and 4 bases for J; bases not matched to a gene: 8. CDR3 length: 15 residues. Germline CDR1 and CDR2: MNHNS and SASEGT. Points on this clone: Its antigen is still unknown.

Method: immunoSEQ multiplex PCR; TCRdb's copy keeps in-frame clones and lacks some. Of tens of thousands of clones in the sample, 84% were seen once. Whole-study results and caveats: The mean number of expanded clones was higher in CD8+ T cells than in CD4+. Also present in some nonresponders was a low level of normalized T-cell clonal expansion.

This TCR was sampled from an adult with an advanced solid tumor such as melanoma, head and neck, liver or kidney cancer. This material consisted of CD4+ or CD8+ T cells sorted from blood, taken in a trial of the OX40 agonist ivuxolimab. The gene calls are TRBV6-1 and TRBJ1-6, with 7 nucleotides matching TRBD1. CDR3 loop: CASGGPGQYNSPLHF. CDR3 coding DNA: TGTGCCAGCGGGGGTCCGGGACAGTATAATTCACCCCTCCACTTT.